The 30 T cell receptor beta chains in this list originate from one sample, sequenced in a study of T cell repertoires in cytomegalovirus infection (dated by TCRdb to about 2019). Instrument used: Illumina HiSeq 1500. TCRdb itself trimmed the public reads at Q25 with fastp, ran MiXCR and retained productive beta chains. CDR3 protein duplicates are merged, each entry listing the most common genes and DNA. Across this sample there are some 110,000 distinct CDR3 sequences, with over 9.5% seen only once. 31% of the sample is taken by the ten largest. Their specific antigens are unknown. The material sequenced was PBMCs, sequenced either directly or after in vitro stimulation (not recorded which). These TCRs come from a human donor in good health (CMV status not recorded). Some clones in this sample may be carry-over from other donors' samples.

The DNA of the CDR3 is TGTGCCAGCACAGGGCTGCTCGGGAATTCACCCCTCCACTTT. Protein sequence: CASTGLLGNSPLHF. The chain links TRBV6-2 or TRBV6-3 to TRBJ1-6; D is perhaps TRBD1 (5 bases). The CDR3 covers 14 residues. The V end lost 7 bases, the J end lost 7 bases, and 14 bases lay between the germline ends. The germline V gene encodes CDR1 MNHEY and CDR2 SVGEGT.

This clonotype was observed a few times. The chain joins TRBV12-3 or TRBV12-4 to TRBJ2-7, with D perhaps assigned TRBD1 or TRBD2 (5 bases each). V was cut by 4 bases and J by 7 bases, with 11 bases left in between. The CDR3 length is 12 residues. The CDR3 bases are TGTGCCAGCAGTTCGGGACCCTTGGAGCAGTACTTC. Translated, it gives CASSSGPLEQYF.

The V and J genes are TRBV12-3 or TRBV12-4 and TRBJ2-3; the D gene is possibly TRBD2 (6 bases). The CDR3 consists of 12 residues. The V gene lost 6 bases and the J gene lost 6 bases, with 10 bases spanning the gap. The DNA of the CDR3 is TGTGCCAGCAGGGGAGGCGTGGATACGCAGTATTTT. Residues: CASRGGVDTQYF.

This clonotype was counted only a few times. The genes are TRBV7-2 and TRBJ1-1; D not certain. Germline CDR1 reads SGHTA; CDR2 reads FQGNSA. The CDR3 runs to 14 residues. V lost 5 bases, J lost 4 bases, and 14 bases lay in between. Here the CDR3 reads CASSKGRGVTEAFF. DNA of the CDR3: TGTGCCAGCAGCAAAGGCCGGGGAGTCACTGAAGCTTTCTTT.

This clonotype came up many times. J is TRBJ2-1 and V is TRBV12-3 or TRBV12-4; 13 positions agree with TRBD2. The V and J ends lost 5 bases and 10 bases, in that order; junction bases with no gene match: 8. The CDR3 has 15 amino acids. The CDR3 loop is CASSLGLAGEEEQFF. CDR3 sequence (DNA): TGTGCCAGCAGTCTCGGACTAGCGGGAGAAGAAGAGCAGTTCTTC.

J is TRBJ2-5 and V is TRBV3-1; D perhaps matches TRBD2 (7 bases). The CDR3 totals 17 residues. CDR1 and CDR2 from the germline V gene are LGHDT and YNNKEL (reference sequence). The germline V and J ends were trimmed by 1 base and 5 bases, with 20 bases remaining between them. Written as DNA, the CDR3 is TGTGCCAGCAGCCAAGGGAGTACAGGGAGCGGGGCGGAGACCCAGTACTTC. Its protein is CASSQGSTGSGAETQYF.

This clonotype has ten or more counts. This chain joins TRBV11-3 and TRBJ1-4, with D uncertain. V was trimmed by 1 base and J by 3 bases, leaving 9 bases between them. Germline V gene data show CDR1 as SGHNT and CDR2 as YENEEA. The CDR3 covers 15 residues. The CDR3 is CASSLGPRANEKLFF. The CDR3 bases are TGTGCCAGCAGCTTAGGACCCCGGGCTAATGAAAAACTGTTTTTT.

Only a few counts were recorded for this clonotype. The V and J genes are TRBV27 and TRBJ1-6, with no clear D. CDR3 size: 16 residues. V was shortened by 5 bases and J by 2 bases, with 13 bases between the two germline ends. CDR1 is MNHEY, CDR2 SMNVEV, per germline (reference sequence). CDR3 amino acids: CASSPHLGAYNSPLHF. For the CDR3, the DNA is TGTGCCAGCAGTCCCCACCTCGGAGCCTATAATTCACCCCTCCACTTT.

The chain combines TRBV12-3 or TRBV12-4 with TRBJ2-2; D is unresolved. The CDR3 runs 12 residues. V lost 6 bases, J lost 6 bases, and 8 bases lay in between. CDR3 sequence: CASRTPAGELFF. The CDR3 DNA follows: TGTGCCAGCAGGACTCCAGCCGGGGAGCTGTTTTTT.

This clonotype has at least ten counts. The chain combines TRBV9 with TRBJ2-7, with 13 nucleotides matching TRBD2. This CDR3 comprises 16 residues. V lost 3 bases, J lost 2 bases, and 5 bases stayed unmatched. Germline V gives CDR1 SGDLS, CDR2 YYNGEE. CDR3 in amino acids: CASSAGLAGAPYEQYF. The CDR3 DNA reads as TGTGCCAGCAGCGCCGGACTAGCGGGAGCGCCCTACGAGCAGTACTTC.

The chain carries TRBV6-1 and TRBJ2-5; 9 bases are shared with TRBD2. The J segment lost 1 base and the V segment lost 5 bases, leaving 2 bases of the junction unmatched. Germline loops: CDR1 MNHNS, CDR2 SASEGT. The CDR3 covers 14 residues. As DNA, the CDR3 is TGTGCCAGCAGTCCGACTAGCGGCCAAGAGACCCAGTACTTC. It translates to CASSPTSGQETQYF.

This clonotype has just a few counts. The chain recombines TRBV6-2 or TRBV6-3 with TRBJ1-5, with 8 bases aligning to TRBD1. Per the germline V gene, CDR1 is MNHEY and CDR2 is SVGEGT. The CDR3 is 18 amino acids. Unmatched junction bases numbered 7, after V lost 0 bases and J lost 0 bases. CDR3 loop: CASSYSIGQGDSNQPQHF. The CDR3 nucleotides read TGTGCCAGCAGTTACTCCATCGGACAGGGCGATAGCAATCAGCCCCAGCATTTT.

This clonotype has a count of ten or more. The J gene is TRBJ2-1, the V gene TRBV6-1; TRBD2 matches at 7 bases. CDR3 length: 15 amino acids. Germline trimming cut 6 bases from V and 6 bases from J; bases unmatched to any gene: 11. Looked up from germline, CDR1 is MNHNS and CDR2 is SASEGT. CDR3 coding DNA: TGTGCCAGCAGGCCCGGACTAGTTTTTGGCAATGAGCAGTTCTTC. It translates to CASRPGLVFGNEQFF.

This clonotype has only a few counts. The chain's CDR3 is CASSVGTGRTYEQYF. The CDR3 DNA is TGTGCCAGCAGCGTTGGGACAGGGAGAACCTACGAGCAGTACTTC. This rearrangement joins TRBV9 to TRBJ2-7; 9 bases are shared with TRBD1. This CDR3 is 15 amino acids long. The germline V gene has CDR1 SGDLS and CDR2 YYNGEE. The V and J ends lost 2 bases and 2 bases, in that order; junction bases with no gene match: 5.

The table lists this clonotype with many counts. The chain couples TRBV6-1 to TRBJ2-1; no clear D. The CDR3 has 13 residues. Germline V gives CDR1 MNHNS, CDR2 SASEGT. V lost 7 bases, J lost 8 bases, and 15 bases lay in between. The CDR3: CASNQPPYDEQFF. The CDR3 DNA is TGTGCCAGCAACCAACCACCGTACGATGAGCAGTTCTTC.

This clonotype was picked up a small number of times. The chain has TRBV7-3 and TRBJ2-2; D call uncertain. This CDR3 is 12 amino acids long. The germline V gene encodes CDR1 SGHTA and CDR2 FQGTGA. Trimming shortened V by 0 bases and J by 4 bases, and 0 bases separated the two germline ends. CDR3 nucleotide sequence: TGTGCCAGCAGCTTAACCACCGGGGAGCTGTTTTTT. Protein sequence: CASSLTTGELFF. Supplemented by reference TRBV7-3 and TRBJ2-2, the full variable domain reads GAGVSQTPSNKVTEKGKYVELRCDPISGHTALYWYRQSLGQGPEFLIYFQGTGAADDSGLPNDRFFAVRPEGSVSTLKIQRTERGDSAVYLCASSLTTGELFFGEGSRLTVL.

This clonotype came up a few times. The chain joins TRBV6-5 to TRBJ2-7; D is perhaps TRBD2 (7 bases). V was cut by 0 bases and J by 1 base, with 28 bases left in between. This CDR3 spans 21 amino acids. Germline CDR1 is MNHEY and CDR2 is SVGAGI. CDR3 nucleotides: TGTGCCAGCAGTTACTCGAGGTGGCGGGGAGGGGGTGAGTATAAGTCCTACGAGCAGTACTTC. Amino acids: CASSYSRWRGGGEYKSYEQYF.

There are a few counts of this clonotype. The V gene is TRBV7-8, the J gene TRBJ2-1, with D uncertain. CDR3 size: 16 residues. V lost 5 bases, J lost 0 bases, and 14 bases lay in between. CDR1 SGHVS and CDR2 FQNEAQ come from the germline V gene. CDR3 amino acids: CASSRGLDPSYNEQFF. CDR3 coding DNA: TGTGCCAGCAGCCGCGGCTTGGATCCCTCCTACAATGAGCAGTTCTTC.

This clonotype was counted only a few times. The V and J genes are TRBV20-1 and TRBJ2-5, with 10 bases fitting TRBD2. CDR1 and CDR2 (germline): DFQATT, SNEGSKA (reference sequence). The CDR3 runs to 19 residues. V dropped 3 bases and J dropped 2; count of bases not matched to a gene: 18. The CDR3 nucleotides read TGCAGTGCTAGGGCCCTCAGCGGGAGGGCCGGAGGGTGGCAAGAGACCCAGTACTTC. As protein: CSARALSGRAGGWQETQYF.

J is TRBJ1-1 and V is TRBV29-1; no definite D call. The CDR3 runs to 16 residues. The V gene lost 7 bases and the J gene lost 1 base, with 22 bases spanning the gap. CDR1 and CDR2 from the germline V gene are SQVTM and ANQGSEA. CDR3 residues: CSARGEGSITNTEAFF. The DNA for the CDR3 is TGCAGCGCCCGCGGGGAAGGTAGTATCACGAACACTGAAGCTTTCTTT.

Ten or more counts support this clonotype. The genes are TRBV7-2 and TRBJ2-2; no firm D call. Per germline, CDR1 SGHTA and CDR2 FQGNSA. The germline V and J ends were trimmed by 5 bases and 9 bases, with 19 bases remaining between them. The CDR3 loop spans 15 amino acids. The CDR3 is CASSRSGPEVRELFF. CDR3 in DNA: TGTGCCAGCAGCCGTTCTGGTCCGGAAGTAAGGGAGCTGTTTTTT.

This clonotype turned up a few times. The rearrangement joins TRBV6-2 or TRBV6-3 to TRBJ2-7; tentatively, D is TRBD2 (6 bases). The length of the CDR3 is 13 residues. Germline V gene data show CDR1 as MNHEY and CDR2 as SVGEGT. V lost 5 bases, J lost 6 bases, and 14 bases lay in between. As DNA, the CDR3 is TGTGCCAGCAGTCCCGGGACTTCCCGCGAGCAGTACTTC. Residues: CASSPGTSREQYF.

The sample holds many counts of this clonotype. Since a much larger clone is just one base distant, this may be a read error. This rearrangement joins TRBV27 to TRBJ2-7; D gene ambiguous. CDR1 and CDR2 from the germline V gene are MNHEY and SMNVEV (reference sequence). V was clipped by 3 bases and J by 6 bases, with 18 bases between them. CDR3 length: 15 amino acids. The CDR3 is CASSLKWDRIGEQYF. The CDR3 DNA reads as TGTGCCAGCAGTTTGAAGTGGGATCGGATAGGCGAGCAGTACTTC.

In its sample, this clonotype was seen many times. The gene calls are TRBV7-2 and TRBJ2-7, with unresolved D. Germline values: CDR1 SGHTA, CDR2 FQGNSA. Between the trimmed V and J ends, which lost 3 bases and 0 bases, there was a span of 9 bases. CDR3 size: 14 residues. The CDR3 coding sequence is TGTGCCAGCAGCTTCACGTTCAGCTCCTACGAGCAGTACGTC. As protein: CASSFTFSSYEQYV.

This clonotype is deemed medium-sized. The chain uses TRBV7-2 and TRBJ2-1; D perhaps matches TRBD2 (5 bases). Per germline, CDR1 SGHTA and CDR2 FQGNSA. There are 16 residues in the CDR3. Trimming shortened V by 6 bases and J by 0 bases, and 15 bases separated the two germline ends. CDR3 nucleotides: TGTGCCAGCAGTCGACTCGGACTCAGCTCCTACAATGAGCAGTTCTTC. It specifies CASSRLGLSSYNEQFF.

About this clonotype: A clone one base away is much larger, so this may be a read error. The CDR3 sequence: CASSSSTLVLTF. The CDR3 DNA follows: TGTGCCAGCAGCTCGTCAACGCTCGTCCTGACTTTC. The chain recombines TRBV11-2 with TRBJ2-6; D ambiguous. V lost 4 bases to trimming and J lost 12 bases, with 10 bases between them. Germline assignment: CDR1 SGHAT and CDR2 FQNNGV. This CDR3 is 12 amino acids long.

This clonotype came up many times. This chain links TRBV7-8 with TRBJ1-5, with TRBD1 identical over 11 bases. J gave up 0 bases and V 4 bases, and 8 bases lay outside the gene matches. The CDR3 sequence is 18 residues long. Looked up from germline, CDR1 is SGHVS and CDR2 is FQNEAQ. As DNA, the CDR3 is TGTGCCAGCAGCTCACGGGACAGGGGGACATATAGCAATCAGCCCCAGCATTTT. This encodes CASSSRDRGTYSNQPQHF. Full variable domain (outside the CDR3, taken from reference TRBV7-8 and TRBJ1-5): GAGVSQSPRYKVAKRGQDVALRCDPISGHVSLFWYQQALGQGPEFLTYFQNEAQLDKSGLPSDRFFAERPEGSVSTLKIQRTQQEDSAVYLCASSSRDRGTYSNQPQHFGDGTRLSIL.

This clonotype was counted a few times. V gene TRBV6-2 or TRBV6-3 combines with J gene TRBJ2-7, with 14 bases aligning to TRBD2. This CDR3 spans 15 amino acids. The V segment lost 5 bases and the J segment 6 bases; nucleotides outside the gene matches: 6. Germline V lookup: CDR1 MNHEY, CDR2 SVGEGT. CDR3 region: CASSPGLAGVSEQYF. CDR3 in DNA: TGTGCCAGCAGTCCGGGACTAGCGGGAGTCTCCGAGCAGTACTTC.

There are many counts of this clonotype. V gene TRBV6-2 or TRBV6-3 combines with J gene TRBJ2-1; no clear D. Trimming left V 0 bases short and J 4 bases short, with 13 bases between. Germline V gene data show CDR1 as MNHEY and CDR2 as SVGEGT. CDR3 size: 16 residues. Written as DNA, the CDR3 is TGTGCCAGCAGTTACTCCCGGGCCGACCTTTACAATGAGCAGTTCTTC. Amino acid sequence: CASSYSRADLYNEQFF.

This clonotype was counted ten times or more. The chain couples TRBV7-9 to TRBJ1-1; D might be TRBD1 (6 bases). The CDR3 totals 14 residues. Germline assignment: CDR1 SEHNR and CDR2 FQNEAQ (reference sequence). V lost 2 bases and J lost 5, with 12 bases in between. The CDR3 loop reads CASSLQGRGTEAFF. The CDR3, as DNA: TGTGCCAGCAGCTTACAGGGGAGGGGTACTGAAGCTTTCTTT.